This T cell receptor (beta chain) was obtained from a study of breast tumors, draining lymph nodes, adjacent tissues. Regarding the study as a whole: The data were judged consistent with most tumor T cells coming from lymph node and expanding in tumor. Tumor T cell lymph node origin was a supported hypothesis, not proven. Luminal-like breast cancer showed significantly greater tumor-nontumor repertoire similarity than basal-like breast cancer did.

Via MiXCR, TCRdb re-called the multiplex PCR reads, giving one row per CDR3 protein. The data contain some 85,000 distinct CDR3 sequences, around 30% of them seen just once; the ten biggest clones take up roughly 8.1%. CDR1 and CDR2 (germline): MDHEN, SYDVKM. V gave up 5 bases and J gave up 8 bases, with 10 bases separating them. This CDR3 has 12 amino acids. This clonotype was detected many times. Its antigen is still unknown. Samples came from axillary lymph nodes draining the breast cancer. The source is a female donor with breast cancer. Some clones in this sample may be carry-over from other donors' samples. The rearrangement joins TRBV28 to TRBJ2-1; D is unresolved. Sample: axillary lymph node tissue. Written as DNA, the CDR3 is TGTGCCAGCAGTCCCCTCCGCCATGAGCAGTTCTTC. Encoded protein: CASSPLRHEQFF.